This is a list of T cell receptor beta chains from one sample in a study of early T cells in non-severe SARS-CoV-2 infection. One entry per CDR3 protein, called by TCRdb with MiXCR from the 5' RACE reads. This sample yields 85,000 to 95,000 distinct CDR3 sequences, of which about 15% are seen a single time; approximately 0.62% belongs to the top ten. The sequenced sample was whole blood. These receptors were collected from an adult who was a healthcare worker with PCR-confirmed SARS-CoV-2 infection or an uninfected control (not recorded which). Each CDR3 is given with its conserved first and last residue. Each record gives: D gene, J gene, V gene, clone size, CDR3 protein, CDR3 DNA. The D gene is left open where the match is weak. The size field is filled for only some rows; it gives once, few, many or a size class.

>TRBD1|TRBJ2-3|TRBV5-5|NA
CASSPTGTASDTQYF
TGTGCCAGCAGCCCAACCGGGACAGCCTCAGATACGCAGTATTTT
>NA|TRBJ2-2|TRBV30|few
CAWTLGADGELFF
TGTGCCTGGACGTTGGGGGCGGACGGGGAGCTGTTTTTT
>NA|TRBJ1-4|TRBV7-2|many
CASSLAHGTPTNEKLFF
TGTGCCAGCAGCTTAGCGCACGGGACCCCAACTAATGAAAAACTGTTTTTT
>TRBD1|TRBJ1-2|TRBV24-1|NA
CATSDFPTGDGYTF
TGTGCCACCAGTGATTTCCCCACAGGGGATGGCTACACCTTC
>NA|TRBJ1-2|TRBV29-1|NA
CSVDPGNYGYTF
TGCAGCGTTGATCCGGGGAACTATGGCTACACCTTC
>NA|TRBJ1-4|TRBV4-1|NA
CASSRMWEKLFF
TGCGCCAGCAGCCGCATGTGGGAAAAACTGTTTTTT
>NA|TRBJ1-5|TRBV10-3|NA
CAISEEGGSNQPQHF
TGTGCCATCAGTGAGGAGGGGGGGAGCAATCAGCCCCAGCATTTT
>NA|TRBJ2-4|TRBV12-3/TRBV12-4|few
CASRRSGQGLTLAKNIQYF
TGTGCCAGCAGACGTTCGGGTCAAGGCTTAACTCTAGCCAAAAACATTCAGTACTTC
>NA|TRBJ1-1|TRBV12-3/TRBV12-4|NA
CASSFIRGNTEVFF
TGTGCCAGCAGTTTCATTCGGGGGAACACTGAAGTTTTCTTT
>TRBD1|TRBJ1-3|TRBV30|few
CAFRTGYSGNTIYF
TGTGCCTTCCGGACAGGCTACTCTGGAAACACCATATATTTT
>NA|TRBJ2-3|TRBV11-2|NA
CASRGYRTDTQYF
TGTGCCAGCAGGGGGTACCGCACAGATACGCAGTATTTT
>NA|TRBJ1-1|TRBV11-2|NA
CASSYIRKAFF
TGTGCCAGCAGCTACATAAGAAAAGCTTTCTTT
>NA|TRBJ1-1|TRBV14|NA
CASSLNMNTEAFF
TGTGCCAGCAGCCTTAACATGAACACTGAAGCTTTCTTT
>NA|TRBJ2-3|TRBV4-1|few
CASSQDLVADTQYF
TGCGCCAGCAGCCAAGATCTGGTGGCCGATACGCAGTATTTT
>NA|TRBJ2-5|TRBV18|NA
CASSPGYQETQYF
TGTGCCAGCTCACCAGGGTACCAAGAGACCCAGTACTTC
>NA|TRBJ1-5|TRBV5-1|NA
CASSLTGVNQPQHF
TGCGCCAGCAGCTTGACGGGCGTCAATCAGCCCCAGCATTTT
>TRBD1|TRBJ1-2|TRBV28|many
CASRGPGQGAYGYTF
TGTGCCAGCAGAGGTCCGGGACAGGGGGCCTATGGCTACACCTTC
>TRBD1|TRBJ1-5|TRBV12-3/TRBV12-4|few
CASSQGGGNQPQHF
TGTGCCAGCAGTCAAGGGGGCGGCAATCAGCCCCAGCATTTT
>NA|TRBJ2-2|TRBV4-2|few
CASSQGVAGPGELFF
TGTGCCAGCAGCCAAGGAGTTGCGGGTCCCGGGGAGCTGTTTTTT
>NA|TRBJ2-1|TRBV18|few
CASSPPPGDSYNEQFF
TGTGCCAGCTCACCACCCCCGGGGGACTCCTACAATGAGCAGTTCTTC
>NA|TRBJ2-2|TRBV11-2|NA
CASSLDSRRTGELFF
TGTGCCAGCAGCTTGGACAGTAGGCGCACCGGGGAGCTGTTTTTT
>TRBD2|TRBJ2-5|TRBV2|few
CASTGTSGLRETQYF
TGTGCCAGCACAGGGACTAGCGGGTTGAGAGAGACCCAGTACTTC
>TRBD1|TRBJ2-1|TRBV7-8|few
CASSIPGTGGIYNEQFF
TGTGCCAGCAGCATCCCGGGGACAGGCGGAATCTACAATGAGCAGTTCTTC